This passage covers 11 T cell receptor beta chains from one sample sequenced in a study of T-cell reconstitution after alpha-beta-depleted transplantation in children. TCRbeta library preparation incorporated unique molecular identifiers. Each CDR3 protein is one row after TCRdb ran MiXCR on the PCR reads. The sample has 300,000 to 400,000 distinct CDR3 sequences, 15% to 20% seen once. Sequenced material: PBMCs, mostly from graft donor cells, taken 360 days after TCRalphabeta/CD19-depleted stem cell transplant. These receptors were taken from a male patient between 2 and 9 years old who had a stem cell transplant for acute lymphoblastic leukemia, so the T cells may come from the graft donor.

The V gene is TRBV7-9, the J gene TRBJ1-6; D might be TRBD1 (6 bases). Germline loops: CDR1 SEHNR, CDR2 FQNEAQ (reference sequence). The V gene lost 4 bases and the J gene lost 15 bases, with 19 bases spanning the gap. This CDR3 has 14 amino acids. The CDR3: CASSSGQLGDNLHF. The CDR3 DNA is TGTGCCAGCAGCTCCGGACAGTTGGGGGACAACCTCCACTTT.

This clonotype was seen ten or more times. J is TRBJ2-5 and V is TRBV12-3 or TRBV12-4; TRBD2 matches at 10 bases. The CDR3 runs to 16 residues. The J segment lost 7 bases and the V segment lost 6 bases, leaving 14 bases of the junction unmatched. As DNA, the CDR3 is TGTGCCAGCAGCCACGACCTAGCGGGAGAGGTCGGGACCCAGTACTTC. Translating gives CASSHDLAGEVGTQYF.

The chain carries TRBV5-1 and TRBJ2-7; D might be TRBD1 (7 bases). Trimming took off 7 bases at V and 2 bases at J, with 16 bases between the two ends. This CDR3 region has 14 residues. Per germline, CDR1 SGHRS and CDR2 YFSETQ. Here the CDR3 DNA reads TGCGCCAGCGCTCTGGGGGGACAGACCTACGAGCAGTACTTC. Encoded protein: CASALGGQTYEQYF.

The chain carries TRBV19 and TRBJ1-1; a weak D match, TRBD1 (5 bases). Looked up from germline, CDR1 is LNHDA and CDR2 is SQIVND (reference sequence). The CDR3 is 14 residues long. The V and J ends lost 6 bases and 5 bases respectively, with 16 bases between them. CDR3 nucleotide sequence: TGTGCCAGTAGCCCAATCGGGGGTGGGACTGAAGCTTTCTTT. It translates to CASSPIGGGTEAFF.

This sequence joins TRBV5-6 and TRBJ2-1; D unclear. The CDR3 extends over 14 amino acids. The V gene's germline CDR1 is SGHDT and CDR2 YYEEEE. Trimming pared 0 bases from V and 3 bases from J, leaving 7 bases between. The chain's CDR3 is CASSLEGLYNEQFF. The CDR3 DNA sequence: TGTGCCAGCAGCTTGGAAGGCCTCTACAATGAGCAGTTCTTC.

In its sample, this clonotype was seen many times. This sequence joins TRBV20-1 and TRBJ2-5; 8 nucleotides agree with TRBD2. CDR1 and CDR2 from the germline V gene are DFQATT and SNEGSKA (reference sequence). The CDR3 loop spans 14 amino acids. Trimming took 4 bases from V and 0 from J; bases not matched to a gene: 4. The CDR3 coding sequence is TGCAGTGCTATAGCGGGATGGTACCAAGAGACCCAGTACTTC. Protein: CSAIAGWYQETQYF.

The V and J genes are TRBV29-1 and TRBJ1-4, with D perhaps TRBD1 (6 bases). CDR3 length: 16 residues. Trimming took 4 bases from V and 0 from J, leaving 15 bases between them. Germline assignment: CDR1 SQVTM and CDR2 ANQGSEA. The CDR3 region has the DNA TGCAGCGTTGGAGGAGGGGGAACAACAACTAATGAAAAACTGTTTTTT. Translation: CSVGGGGTTTNEKLFF.

In this sample, this clonotype turned up many times. The chain carries TRBV7-2 and TRBJ1-5; D possibly corresponds to TRBD1 (5 bases). CDR1 and CDR2 (germline): SGHTA, FQGNSA. V gave up 2 bases and J gave up 1 base, with 15 bases separating them. The CDR3 loop spans 17 amino acids. DNA of the CDR3: TGTGCCAGCAGCTTATACGGGACGGTAAGGAGCAATCAGCCCCAGCATTTT. Its protein is CASSLYGTVRSNQPQHF.

The rearrangement links TRBV20-1 to TRBJ2-1, with 7 nucleotides matching TRBD2. The ends lost 6 bases at V and 4 bases at J; junction bases unmatched: 6. CDR1 and CDR2 from the germline V gene are DFQATT and SNEGSKA (reference sequence). The CDR3 contains 13 residues. The DNA of the CDR3 is TGCAGTGCCAGCGAAGCGGGGTACAATGAGCAGTTCTTC. Its translation is CSASEAGYNEQFF.

This chain links TRBV6-1 with TRBJ1-2; 10 positions match TRBD1. The V gene end was trimmed by 5 bases and the J gene end by 2 bases; junction bases not matched to a gene: 8. There are 16 residues in the CDR3. Germline lookup yields CDR1 MNHNS and CDR2 SASEGT. The CDR3 loop is CASSPGTGVDNYGYTF. CDR3 bases: TGTGCCAGCAGTCCCGGGACAGGGGTCGACAACTATGGCTACACCTTC.

The V and J genes are TRBV28 and TRBJ2-3; 7 bases align to TRBD1. The junction had 3 bases not matched to a gene; V was cut back by 4 bases and J by 2 bases. The CDR3 is 14 amino acids. CDR1 MDHEN and CDR2 SYDVKM come from the germline V gene. For the CDR3, the DNA is TGTGCCAGCAGTTCCGACAGGGTCACAGATACGCAGTATTTT. Amino acids: CASSSDRVTDTQYF.